This is a list of T cell receptor beta chains from one sample in a study of cytomegalovirus exposure and HLA in healthy donors. Repertoires were generated with immunoSEQ multiplex PCR, while TCRdb's copy carries only in-frame clones and drops some. There are 100,000 to 150,000 clones in the sample; approximately 80% occur only once, and about 1.6% lies in the top ten. Sequencing was carried out using PBMCs. These receptors all stem from a woman in her late teens or twenties in good health and CMV-seronegative. CDR3s leave out the opening cysteine and the closing phenylalanine or tryptophan.

v_gene: TRBV4-1
j_gene: TRBJ2-3
CDR3aa: ASSQEAGLPTDTQY

v_gene: TRBV4-2
j_gene: TRBJ1-2
CDR3aa: ASSPPRDSYGYT

v_gene: TRBV9
j_gene: TRBJ2-7
CDR3aa: ASSVGPSGSYEQY

v_gene: TRBV7-8
j_gene: TRBJ1-4
CDR3aa: ASSSFYRSGNEKLF

v_gene: TRBV18
j_gene: TRBJ1-1
CDR3aa: ASCTGFNTEAF

v_gene: TRBV27
j_gene: TRBJ2-5
CDR3aa: ASSEGTAQETQY

v_gene: TRBV27
j_gene: TRBJ2-7
CDR3aa: ASSDLPLGAGSYEQY

v_gene: TRBV7-9
j_gene: TRBJ2-7
CDR3aa: ASSLRGGLESNEQY

v_gene: TRBV5-1
j_gene: TRBJ2-1
CDR3aa: ASSLGGTGDSYNEQF

v_gene: TRBV30
j_gene: TRBJ2-3
CDR3aa: AWAPGLRFTDTQY

v_gene: TRBV2
j_gene: TRBJ1-1
CDR3aa: ASSEAPRDTEAF

v_gene: TRBV4-1
j_gene: TRBJ1-1
CDR3aa: ASSPSGAGRTEAF

v_gene: TRBV19
j_gene: TRBJ1-1
CDR3aa: ASSIGVEDTEAF

v_gene: TRBV6-1
j_gene: TRBJ2-1
CDR3aa: ASSTPGQGRGEQF

v_gene: TRBV5-6
j_gene: TRBJ1-1
CDR3aa: ASSPGAGSRTGRTEAF

v_gene: TRBV2
j_gene: TRBJ2-7
CDR3aa: ASGQDLSGSYEQY

v_gene: TRBV6-4
j_gene: TRBJ2-3
CDR3aa: ASSINRETDTQY

v_gene: TRBV5-1
j_gene: TRBJ2-4
CDR3aa: ASSLGTDLAKNIQY

v_gene: TRBV7-8
j_gene: TRBJ2-6
CDR3aa: ASSPQGALGANVLT

v_gene: TRBV19
j_gene: TRBJ2-5
CDR3aa: ASSPWDSQETQY

v_gene: TRBV13
j_gene: TRBJ2-5
CDR3aa: ASSHSAGGRQETQY

v_gene: TRBV28
j_gene: TRBJ2-5
CDR3aa: ASNLAGTGQY

v_gene: TRBV7-9
j_gene: TRBJ1-1
CDR3aa: ASSPVGEVGAEAF

v_gene: TRBV4-1
j_gene: TRBJ1-2
CDR3aa: ASSPLPQGARGYT

v_gene: TRBV5-1
j_gene: TRBJ1-2
CDR3aa: ASQREPRYGYT

v_gene: TRBV4-1
j_gene: TRBJ1-1
CDR3aa: ASSDLGQGKNTEAF

v_gene: TRBV5-6
j_gene: TRBJ1-1
CDR3aa: ASSSRGSIPPE

v_gene: TRBV2
j_gene: TRBJ2-7
CDR3aa: ASGQGALSYEQY

v_gene: TRBV6-5
j_gene: TRBJ1-4
CDR3aa: ASSRSQESEKLF

v_gene: TRBV14
j_gene: TRBJ2-2
CDR3aa: ASSRRGQVNTGELF

v_gene: TRBV27
j_gene: TRBJ2-1
CDR3aa: ASIGTSGRTYNEQF